The text below deals with one T cell receptor (beta chain). Its antigen target is currently unknown. The input lacks base qualities; no much larger clone sits a single base away. Trimming takes 6 bases from V and 1 base from J, and the germline ends sit 10 bases apart. The CDR3 covers 15 residues, taking in both the cysteine and the phenylalanine. Only the CDR3 DNA stays, 45 bases, in frame from base 1. Based on the germline V gene, the CDR1 and CDR2 sequences are SNHLY and FYNNEI. This entry is derived from a study of T cells of healthy individuals (dated by TCRdb to between 2017 and 2018). Libraries were prepared through 5' RACE. The instrument given in TCRdb is Illumina MiSeq. The public reads were reanalyzed by TCRdb: fastp trimming at Q25, MiXCR alignment, in-frame beta chains only. Records with the same CDR3 protein are collapsed into one entry carrying the most frequent genes and DNA. This sample gives fewer than 70,000 distinct CDR3 sequences in total; approximately 15% of them show up just once. Roughly 15% of the sample is in the top ten clones.

The source is a human donor in good health. The V and J segments used are TRBV2 and TRBJ2-6, with no D gene named confidently. The DNA reads TGTGCCAGCAGCCCAGGAGCTTCTGGGGCCAACGTCCTGACTTTC. Its protein product is CASSPGASGANVLTF.